The entry below describes one T cell receptor (beta chain). Its target is not known. This sample was taken from a study of cytomegalovirus exposure and HLA in healthy donors. Notes on the study in general: It was approximately 170 TCR beta chains that were listed as cytomegalovirus-associated. A few chains tied to CMV proved CMV antigen-specific in vitro.

CDR3 length: 16 residues. Germline CDR1 GTSNPN, CDR2 SVGIG (reference sequence). V lost 4 bases to trimming and J lost 3 bases; unmatched junction nucleotides: 6. Primers for the PCR totalled 60 Vbeta and 13 Jbeta. Method: immunoSEQ multiplex PCR; TCRdb's copy keeps in-frame clones and lacks some. This table holds 100,000 or so clones, approximately 74% found once. This sequence joins TRBV30 and TRBJ1-6; 10 bases map to TRBD1. Sequencing was performed on PBMCs. This receptor was identified in a woman aged 40 to 50 in good health and CMV-seronegative. CDR3 amino acids: CAWTLTGGVYNSPLHF. The CDR3 nucleotides read TGTGCCTGGACTTTGACAGGGGGCGTCTATAATTCACCCCTCCACTTT.